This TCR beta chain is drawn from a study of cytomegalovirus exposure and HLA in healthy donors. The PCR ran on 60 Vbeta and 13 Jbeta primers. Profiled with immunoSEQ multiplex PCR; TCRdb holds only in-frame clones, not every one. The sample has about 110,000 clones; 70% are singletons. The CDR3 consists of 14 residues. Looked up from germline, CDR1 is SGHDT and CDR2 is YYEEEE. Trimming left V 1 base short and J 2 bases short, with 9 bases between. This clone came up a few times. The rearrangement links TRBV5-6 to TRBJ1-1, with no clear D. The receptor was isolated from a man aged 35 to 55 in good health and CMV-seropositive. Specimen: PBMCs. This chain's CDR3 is CASSLPEDNTEAFF. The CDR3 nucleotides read TGTGCCAGCAGCTTGCCGGAGGATAACACTGAAGCTTTCTTT.